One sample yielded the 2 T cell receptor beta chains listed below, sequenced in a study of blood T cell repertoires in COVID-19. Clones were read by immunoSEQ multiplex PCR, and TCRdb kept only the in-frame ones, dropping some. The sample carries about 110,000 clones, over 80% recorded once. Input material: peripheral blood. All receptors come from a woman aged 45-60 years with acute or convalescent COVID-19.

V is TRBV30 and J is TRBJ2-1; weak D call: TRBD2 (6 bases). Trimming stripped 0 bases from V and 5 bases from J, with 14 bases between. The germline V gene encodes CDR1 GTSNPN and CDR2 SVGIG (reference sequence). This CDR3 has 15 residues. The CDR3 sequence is CAWSVFGSGNNEQFF. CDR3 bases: TGTGCCTGGAGTGTCTTCGGGAGTGGGAACAATGAGCAGTTCTTC.

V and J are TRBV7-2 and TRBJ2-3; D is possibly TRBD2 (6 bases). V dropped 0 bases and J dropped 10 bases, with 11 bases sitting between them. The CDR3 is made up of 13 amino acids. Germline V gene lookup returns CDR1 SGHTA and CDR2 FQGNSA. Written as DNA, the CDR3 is TGTGCCAGCAGCTTAGCGCGGGGCGGCCCGCAGTATTTT. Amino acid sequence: CASSLARGGPQYF.